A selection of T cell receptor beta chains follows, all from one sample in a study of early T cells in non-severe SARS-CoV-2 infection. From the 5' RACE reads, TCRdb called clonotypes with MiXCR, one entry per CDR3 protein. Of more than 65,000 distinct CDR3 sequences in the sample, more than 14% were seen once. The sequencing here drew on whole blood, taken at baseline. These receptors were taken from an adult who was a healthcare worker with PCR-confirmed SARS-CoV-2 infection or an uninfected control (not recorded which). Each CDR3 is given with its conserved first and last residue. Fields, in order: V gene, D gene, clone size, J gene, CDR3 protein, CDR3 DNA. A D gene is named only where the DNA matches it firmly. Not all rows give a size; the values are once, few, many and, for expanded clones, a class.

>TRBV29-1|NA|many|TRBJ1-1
CSVQRNTEAFF
TGCAGCGTTCAGAGGAACACTGAAGCTTTCTTT
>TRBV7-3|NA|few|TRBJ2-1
CASSTGQGNEQFF
TGTGCCAGCAGCACGGGACAAGGAAATGAGCAGTTCTTC
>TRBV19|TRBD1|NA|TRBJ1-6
CASSIRAIDRDNSPLHF
TGTGCCAGTAGTATCCGCGCCATTGACAGGGATAATTCACCCCTCCACTTT
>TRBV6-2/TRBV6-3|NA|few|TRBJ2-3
CASSYSRLTRDTQYF
TGTGCCAGCAGTTACTCGCGCCTAACAAGGGATACGCAGTATTTT
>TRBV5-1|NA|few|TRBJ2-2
CASSTRERRNTGELFF
TGCGCCAGCAGTACGCGTGAGCGGCGGAACACCGGGGAGCTGTTTTTT
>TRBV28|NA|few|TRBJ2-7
CASSTPPLEQYF
TGTGCCAGCAGTACCCCTCCCCTCGAGCAGTACTTC
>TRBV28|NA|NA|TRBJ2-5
CASRLGGTQYF
TGTGCCAGCAGGTTAGGGGGGACCCAGTACTTC
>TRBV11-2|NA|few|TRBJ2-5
CATAGPDQETQYF
TGTGCCACTGCGGGACCCGACCAAGAGACCCAGTACTTC
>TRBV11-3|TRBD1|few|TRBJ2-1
CASSPPGQGAHEQFF
TGTGCCAGCAGCCCTCCGGGACAGGGGGCGCATGAGCAGTTCTTC
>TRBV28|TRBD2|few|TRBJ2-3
CASSVPGLAGRRPDTQYF
TGTGCCAGCAGTGTCCCGGGACTAGCGGGTAGACGTCCAGATACGCAGTATTTT
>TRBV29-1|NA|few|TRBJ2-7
CSVGQRSSYEQYF
TGCAGCGTTGGCCAGCGGAGCTCCTACGAGCAGTACTTC
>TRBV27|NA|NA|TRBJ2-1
CASSQVSPYNEQFF
TGTGCCAGCAGTCAGGTCTCGCCCTACAATGAGCAGTTCTTC
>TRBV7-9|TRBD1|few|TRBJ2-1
CASSYRDSNEQFF
TGTGCCAGCAGCTACCGGGACAGCAATGAGCAGTTCTTC
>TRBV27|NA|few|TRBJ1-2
CASSPIRLGANYGYTF
TGTGCCAGCAGTCCAATACGACTTGGAGCTAACTATGGCTACACCTTC